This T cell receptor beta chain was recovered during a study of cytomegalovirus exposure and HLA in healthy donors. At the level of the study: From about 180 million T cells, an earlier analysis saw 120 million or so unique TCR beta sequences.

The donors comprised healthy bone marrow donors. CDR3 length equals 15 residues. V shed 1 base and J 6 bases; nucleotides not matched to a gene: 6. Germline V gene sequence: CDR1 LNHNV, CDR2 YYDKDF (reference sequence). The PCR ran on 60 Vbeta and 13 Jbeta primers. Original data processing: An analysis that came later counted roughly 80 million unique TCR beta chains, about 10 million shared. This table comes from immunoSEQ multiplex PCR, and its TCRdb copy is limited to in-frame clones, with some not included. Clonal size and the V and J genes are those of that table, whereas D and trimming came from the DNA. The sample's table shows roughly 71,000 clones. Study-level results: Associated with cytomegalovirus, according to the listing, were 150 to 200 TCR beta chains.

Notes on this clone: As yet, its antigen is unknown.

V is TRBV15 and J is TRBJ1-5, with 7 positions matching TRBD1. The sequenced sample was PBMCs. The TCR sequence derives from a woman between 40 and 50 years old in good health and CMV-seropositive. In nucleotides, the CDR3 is TGTGCCACCAGCAGAGGGGGAACAGGGGCTCAGCCCCAGCATTTT. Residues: CATSRGGTGAQPQHF.